The present T cell receptor (beta chain) was sequenced within a study of OX40 agonist ivuxolimab in advanced cancers. The study, taken as a whole, reports: Clonal expansion from baseline to week 6 occurred in both CD4+ and CD8+ T cells. CD4+ T cells averaged fewer expanded clones than CD8+ T cells.

On this clone: Antigen specificity is unknown.

CDR3 length equals 15 residues. CDR1 SGHVS and CDR2 FNYEAQ come from the germline V gene. V was clipped by 6 bases and J by 2 bases, with 16 bases between them. The table came from immunoSEQ multiplex PCR; TCRdb's copy has only in-frame clones and leaves some out. The table shows 51,000 or so clones, with 75% to 90% occurring only once. This chain connects TRBV7-6 to TRBJ2-5; no clear D. The sample was CD4+ or CD8+ T cells sorted from blood, taken in a trial of the OX40 agonist ivuxolimab. The receptor was isolated from an adult with an advanced solid tumor such as melanoma, head and neck, liver or kidney cancer. The CDR3 protein is CASSLPLEPQETQYF. CDR3 nucleotide sequence: TGTGCCAGCAGTTTGCCCCTAGAACCACAAGAGACCCAGTACTTC.